These T cell receptor beta chains were read from a single sample in a study of Ad26.COV2.S vaccination and SARS-CoV-2 variants. Assay: immunoSEQ multiplex PCR; the TCRdb copy retains only in-frame clones and omits some. This sample has approximately 400,000 clones, with about 90% found just once. The sequenced sample was peripheral blood, obtained after recovery from COVID-19. These receptors all stem from a human donor who had recovered from COVID-19. The CDR3 runs from the conserved cysteine through the conserved F or W. Fields, in order: D gene, V gene, clone size, J gene, CDR3 protein, CDR3 DNA. The D gene is left open where the match is weak. Expanded clones are given a class, and other clones once, few, many or no size at all.

d_call: TRBD2; v_call: TRBV5-6; clone_size: -; j_call: TRBJ2-7; cdr3_aa: CASSFGTSSGATEQYF; cdr3_nt: TGTGCCAGCAGCTTTGGGACTAGCAGTGGGGCTACCGAGCAGTACTTC
d_call: -; v_call: TRBV27; clone_size: -; j_call: TRBJ1-1; cdr3_aa: CASTRLGTPNTEAFF; cdr3_nt: TGTGCCAGCACACGATTAGGCACACCGAACACTGAAGCTTTCTTT
d_call: -; v_call: TRBV18; clone_size: -; j_call: TRBJ1-2; cdr3_aa: CASSPYSGRGYGYTF; cdr3_nt: TGTGCCAGCTCACCGTATTCAGGGCGCGGCTATGGCTACACCTTC
d_call: -; v_call: TRBV6-5; clone_size: -; j_call: TRBJ1-3; cdr3_aa: CASKQQVGNTIYF; cdr3_nt: TGTGCCAGCAAACAACAGGTTGGAAACACCATATATTTT
d_call: -; v_call: TRBV27; clone_size: -; j_call: TRBJ2-2; cdr3_aa: CASSSAEEGTGELFF; cdr3_nt: TGTGCCAGCAGTTCGGCCGAGGAGGGCACCGGGGAGCTGTTTTTT
d_call: -; v_call: TRBV19; clone_size: once; j_call: TRBJ2-7; cdr3_aa: CASSISGERVYEQYF; cdr3_nt: TGTGCCAGTAGTATCTCCGGGGAAAGGGTCTACGAGCAGTACTTC
d_call: -; v_call: TRBV5-6; clone_size: -; j_call: TRBJ1-1; cdr3_aa: CASSRGARDTEAFF; cdr3_nt: TGTGCCAGCAGCCGGGGGGCCCGGGACACTGAAGCTTTCTTT
d_call: TRBD1; v_call: TRBV4-1; clone_size: -; j_call: TRBJ2-1; cdr3_aa: CASSQDGTGGFNEQFF; cdr3_nt: TGCGCCAGCAGCCAAGATGGGACAGGGGGCTTCAATGAGCAGTTCTTC
d_call: TRBD2; v_call: TRBV27; clone_size: -; j_call: TRBJ2-1; cdr3_aa: CASSARPGLAGSLLVNEQFF; cdr3_nt: TGTGCCAGCAGTGCGCGGCCGGGACTAGCGGGGTCGTTGTTGGTCAATGAGCAGTTCTTC
d_call: -; v_call: TRBV27; clone_size: -; j_call: TRBJ1-2; cdr3_aa: CASSLLGGGNYGYTF; cdr3_nt: TGTGCCAGCAGTTTACTTGGGGGTGGTAACTATGGCTACACCTTC
d_call: -; v_call: TRBV10-3; clone_size: -; j_call: TRBJ2-1; cdr3_aa: CATIPETAYNEQFF; cdr3_nt: TGTGCCACCATACCGGAGACAGCCTACAATGAGCAGTTCTTC
d_call: -; v_call: TRBV27; clone_size: -; j_call: TRBJ2-2; cdr3_aa: CASSSQHGELFF; cdr3_nt: TGTGCCAGCAGTTCCCAACACGGGGAGCTGTTTTTT
d_call: TRBD2; v_call: TRBV3-1/TRBV3-2; clone_size: -; j_call: TRBJ2-1; cdr3_aa: CASSPGSGSSYNEQFF; cdr3_nt: TGTGCCAGCAGCCCCGGGAGCGGGAGCTCCTACAATGAGCAGTTCTTC
d_call: -; v_call: TRBV3-1/TRBV3-2; clone_size: -; j_call: TRBJ1-1; cdr3_aa: CASSQEVVDTEAFF; cdr3_nt: TGTGCCAGCAGCCAAGAAGTAGTTGACACTGAAGCTTTCTTT
d_call: -; v_call: TRBV2; clone_size: -; j_call: TRBJ1-5; cdr3_aa: CASSETGRQPQHF; cdr3_nt: TGTGCCAGCAGTGAAACAGGGCGACAGCCCCAGCATTTT
d_call: -; v_call: TRBV6-2/TRBV6-3; clone_size: -; j_call: TRBJ1-2; cdr3_aa: CASSEPPGYTF; cdr3_nt: TGTGCCAGCAGCGAGCCCCCTGGCTACACCTTC
d_call: TRBD2; v_call: TRBV19; clone_size: -; j_call: TRBJ2-1; cdr3_aa: CASSIEGKGLAGYNEQFF; cdr3_nt: TGTGCCAGTAGTATTGAGGGGAAGGGACTAGCGGGGTACAATGAGCAGTTCTTC
d_call: TRBD1; v_call: TRBV19; clone_size: -; j_call: TRBJ1-2; cdr3_aa: CASTQGGTGNYGYTF; cdr3_nt: TGTGCCAGTACCCAAGGAGGGACAGGGAACTATGGCTACACCTTC
d_call: TRBD1; v_call: TRBV9; clone_size: -; j_call: TRBJ2-5; cdr3_aa: CASSVSGTGGRETQYF; cdr3_nt: TGTGCCAGCAGCGTAAGTGGGACAGGGGGCCGCGAGACCCAGTACTTC
d_call: -; v_call: TRBV2; clone_size: -; j_call: TRBJ2-1; cdr3_aa: CASSDEQTSNHPYNEQFF; cdr3_nt: TGTGCCAGCAGTGACGAACAGACGTCAAACCACCCATACAATGAGCAGTTCTTC
d_call: -; v_call: TRBV7-2; clone_size: -; j_call: TRBJ1-6; cdr3_aa: CASSLTGRNNSPLHF; cdr3_nt: TGTGCCAGCAGCTTAACAGGGAGAAATAATTCACCCCTCCACTTT
d_call: -; v_call: TRBV29-1; clone_size: -; j_call: TRBJ1-1; cdr3_aa: CSVTGTEAFF; cdr3_nt: TGCAGCGTTACAGGGACCGAAGCTTTCTTT
d_call: -; v_call: TRBV7-3; clone_size: few; j_call: TRBJ1-3; cdr3_aa: CASSLTDSRDTIYF; cdr3_nt: TGTGCCAGCAGCTTAACGGACAGCCGAGACACCATATATTTT
d_call: -; v_call: TRBV19; clone_size: -; j_call: TRBJ2-3; cdr3_aa: CASTAWDRFWYF; cdr3_nt: TGTGCCAGTACCGCCTGGGATCGCTTTTGGTATTTT
d_call: -; v_call: TRBV7-2; clone_size: -; j_call: TRBJ1-1; cdr3_aa: CASSPPGPTEAFF; cdr3_nt: TGTGCCAGCAGCCCGCCGGGACCCACCGAAGCTTTCTTT